The sequence of this T cell receptor (beta chain) was determined in a study of response to subunit inactivated influenza vaccine. Points from the study as a whole: Every seasonal influenza vaccination brings in few new T cells, the authors suggested.

The sample holds many counts of this clonotype. Its cognate antigen is unknown. Trimming at V came to 6 bases and at J to 4 bases, leaving 11 bases not matched to a gene. CDR3 length equals 15 residues. The germline CDR1 and CDR2 sequences are MNHEY and SVGEGT. TCRdb ran MiXCR on the RT-PCR reads and lists one entry per CDR3 protein. The profile covers roughly 650,000 distinct CDR3 sequences, with about 14% appearing a single time and 7.5% to 9% taken by the ten largest. The sequence derives from a man in his fifties who received an inactivated influenza vaccine. The sequencing here drew on PBMCs from blood, taken around two weeks before vaccination. The V and J genes are TRBV6-2 or TRBV6-3 and TRBJ2-7; TRBD1 matches 8 bases. The CDR3 region is CASSRTLTGVYEQYF. CDR3 nucleotides: TGTGCCAGCAGCCGCACCTTGACAGGGGTGTACGAGCAGTACTTC.